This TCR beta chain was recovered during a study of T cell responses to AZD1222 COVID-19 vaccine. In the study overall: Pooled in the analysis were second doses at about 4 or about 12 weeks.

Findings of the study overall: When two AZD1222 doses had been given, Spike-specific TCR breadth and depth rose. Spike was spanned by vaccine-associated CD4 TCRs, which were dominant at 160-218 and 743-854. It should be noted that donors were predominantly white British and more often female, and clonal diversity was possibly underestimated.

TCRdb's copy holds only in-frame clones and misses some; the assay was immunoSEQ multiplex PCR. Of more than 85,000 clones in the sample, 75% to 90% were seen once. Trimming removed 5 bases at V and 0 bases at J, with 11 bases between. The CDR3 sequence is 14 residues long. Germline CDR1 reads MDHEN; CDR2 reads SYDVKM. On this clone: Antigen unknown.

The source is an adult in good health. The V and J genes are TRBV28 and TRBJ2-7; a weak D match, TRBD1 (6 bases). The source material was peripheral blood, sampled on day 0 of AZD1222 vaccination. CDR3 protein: CASSRTDLSYEQYF. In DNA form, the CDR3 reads TGTGCCAGCAGTCGGACAGACCTCTCCTACGAGCAGTACTTC.